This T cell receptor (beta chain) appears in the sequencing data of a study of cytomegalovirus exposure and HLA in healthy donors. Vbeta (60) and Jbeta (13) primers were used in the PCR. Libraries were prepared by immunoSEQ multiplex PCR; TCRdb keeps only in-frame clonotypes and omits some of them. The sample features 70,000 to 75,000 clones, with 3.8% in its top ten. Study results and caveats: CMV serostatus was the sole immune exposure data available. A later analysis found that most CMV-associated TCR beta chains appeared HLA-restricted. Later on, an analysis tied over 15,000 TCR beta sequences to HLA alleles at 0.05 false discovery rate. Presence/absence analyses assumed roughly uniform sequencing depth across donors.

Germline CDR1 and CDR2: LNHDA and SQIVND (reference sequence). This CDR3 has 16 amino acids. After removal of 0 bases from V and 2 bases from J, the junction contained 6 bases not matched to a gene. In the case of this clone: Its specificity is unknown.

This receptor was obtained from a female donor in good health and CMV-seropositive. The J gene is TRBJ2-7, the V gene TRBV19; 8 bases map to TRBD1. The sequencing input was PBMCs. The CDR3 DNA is TGTGCCAGTAGTATAGATAGGGACAGGCCAACCTACGAGCAGTACTTC. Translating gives CASSIDRDRPTYEQYF. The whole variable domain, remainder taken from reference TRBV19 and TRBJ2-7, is DGGITQSPKYLFRKEGQNVTLSCEQNLNHDAMYWYRQDPGQGLRLIYYSQIVNDFQKGDIAEGYSVSREKKESFPLTVTSAQKNPTAFYLCASSIDRDRPTYEQYFGPGTRLTVT.